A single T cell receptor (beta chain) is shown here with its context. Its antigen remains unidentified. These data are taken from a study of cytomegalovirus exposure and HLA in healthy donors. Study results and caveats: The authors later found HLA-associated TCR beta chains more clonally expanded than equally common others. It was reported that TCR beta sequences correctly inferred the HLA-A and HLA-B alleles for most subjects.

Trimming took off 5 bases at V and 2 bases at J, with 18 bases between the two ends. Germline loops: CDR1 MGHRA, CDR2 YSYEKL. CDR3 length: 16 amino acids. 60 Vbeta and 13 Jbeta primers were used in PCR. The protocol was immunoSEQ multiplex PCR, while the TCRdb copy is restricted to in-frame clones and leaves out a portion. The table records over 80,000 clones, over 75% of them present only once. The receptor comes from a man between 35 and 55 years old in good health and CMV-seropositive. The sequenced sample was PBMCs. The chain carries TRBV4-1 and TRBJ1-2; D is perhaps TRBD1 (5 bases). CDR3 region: CASSYGGTRGNYGYTF. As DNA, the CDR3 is TGCGCCAGCAGCTACGGGGGTACGCGGGGGAACTATGGCTACACCTTC.